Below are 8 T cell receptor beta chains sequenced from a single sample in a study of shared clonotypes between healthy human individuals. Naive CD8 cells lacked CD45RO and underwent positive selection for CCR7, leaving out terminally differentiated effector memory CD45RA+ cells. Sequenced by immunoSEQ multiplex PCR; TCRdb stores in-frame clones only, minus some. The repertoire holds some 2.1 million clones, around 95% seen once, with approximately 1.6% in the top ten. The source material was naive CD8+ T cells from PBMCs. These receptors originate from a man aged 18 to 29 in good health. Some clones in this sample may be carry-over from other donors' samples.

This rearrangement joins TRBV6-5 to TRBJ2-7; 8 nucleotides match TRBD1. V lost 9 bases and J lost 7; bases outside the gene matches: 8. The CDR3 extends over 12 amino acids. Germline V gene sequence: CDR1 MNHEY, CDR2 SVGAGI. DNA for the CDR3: TGTGCCAGAGCCTCCGGGACAGGAGAGCAGTACTTC. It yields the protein CARASGTGEQYF.

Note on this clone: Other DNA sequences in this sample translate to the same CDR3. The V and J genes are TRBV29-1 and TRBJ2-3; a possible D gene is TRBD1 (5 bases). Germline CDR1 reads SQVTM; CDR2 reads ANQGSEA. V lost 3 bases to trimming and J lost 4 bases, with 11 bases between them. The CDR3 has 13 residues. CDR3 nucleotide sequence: TGCAGCGTTGATCCCCCAGGGCCAGATACGCAGTATTTT. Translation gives CSVDPPGPDTQYF.

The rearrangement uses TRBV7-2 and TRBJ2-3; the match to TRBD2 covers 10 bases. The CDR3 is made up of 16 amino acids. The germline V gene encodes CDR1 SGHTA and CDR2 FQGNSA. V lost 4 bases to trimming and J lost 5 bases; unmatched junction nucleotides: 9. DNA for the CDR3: TGTGCCAGCAGCTGGGGGGGGCTAGCGGGAGAAGATACGCAGTATTTT. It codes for CASSWGGLAGEDTQYF.

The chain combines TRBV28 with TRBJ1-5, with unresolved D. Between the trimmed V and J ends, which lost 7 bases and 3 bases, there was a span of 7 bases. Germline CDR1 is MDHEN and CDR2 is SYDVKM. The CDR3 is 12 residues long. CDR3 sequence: CASKAINQPQHF. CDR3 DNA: TGTGCCAGCAAGGCCATCAATCAGCCCCAGCATTTT.

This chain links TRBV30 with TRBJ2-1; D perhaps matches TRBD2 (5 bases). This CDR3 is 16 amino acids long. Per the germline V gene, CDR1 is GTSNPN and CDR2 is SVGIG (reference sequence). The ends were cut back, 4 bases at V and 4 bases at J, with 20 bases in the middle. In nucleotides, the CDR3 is TGTGCCTGGACAGTACCAGAACCGAGGGCGTACAATGAGCAGTTCTTC. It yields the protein CAWTVPEPRAYNEQFF.

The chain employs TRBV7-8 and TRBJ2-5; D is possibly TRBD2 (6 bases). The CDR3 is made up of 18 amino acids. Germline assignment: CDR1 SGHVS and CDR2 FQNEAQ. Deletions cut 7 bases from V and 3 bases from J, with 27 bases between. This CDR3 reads CASTLDIGPTSREETQYF. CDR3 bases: TGTGCCAGCACCCTAGACATCGGGCCAACTAGCAGGGAAGAGACCCAGTACTTC.

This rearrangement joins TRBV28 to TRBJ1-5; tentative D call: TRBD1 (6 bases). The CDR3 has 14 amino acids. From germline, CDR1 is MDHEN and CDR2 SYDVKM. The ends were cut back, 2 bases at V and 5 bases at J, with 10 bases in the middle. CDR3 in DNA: TGTGCCAGCAGTTTAGGGACACAATATCAGCCCCAGCATTTT. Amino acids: CASSLGTQYQPQHF.

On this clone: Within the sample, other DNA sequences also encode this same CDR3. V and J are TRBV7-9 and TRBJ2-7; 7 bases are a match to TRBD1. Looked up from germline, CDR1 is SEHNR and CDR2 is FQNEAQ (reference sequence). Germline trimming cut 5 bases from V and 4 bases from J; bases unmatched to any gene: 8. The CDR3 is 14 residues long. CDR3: CASSPRDSGYEQYF. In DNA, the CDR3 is TGTGCCAGCAGCCCAAGGGACAGCGGATACGAGCAGTACTTC.